This T cell receptor (beta chain) was identified during a study of blood T cell repertoires in COVID-19. Study background: Acute and convalescent COVID-19 samples came from the United States, Italy and Spain. T cells, B-cell-depleted T cells, or PBMCs supplied cDNA or gDNA.

As processed by the authors: Estimates of nucleated cell counts were drawn from the amplification of reference gene primers. Assay used: immunoSEQ multiplex PCR; TCRdb lists only in-frame clones, some missing. That table gives V, J and clone size, and the DNA gave D and trimming. The sample has 65,000 to 70,000 clones; 75% to 80% are singletons. The V gene's germline CDR1 is SGHRS and CDR2 YFSETQ. V gave up 4 bases and J gave up 9 bases; unmatched junction bases: 15. The length of the CDR3 is 17 residues. The TCR originated in a human donor in a cohort sampled during active COVID-19. Input material: peripheral blood. The V and J genes are TRBV5-1 and TRBJ2-2; 10 nucleotides align to TRBD1. CDR3 DNA sequence: TGCGCCAGCAGCCGCGGGACAGGGGCCACCCCAGACCGGGAGCTGTTTTTT. Translating gives CASSRGTGATPDRELFF.